This record looks at one T cell receptor (beta chain) sequence and its context. The sample originates from a study of blood T cells in healthy people across ages. PCR was performed a second time for roughly 7 to 11 cycles using a sample-barcoded 5' primer and a J-beta primer mix. TCRdb reanalysed the 5' RACE reads using MiXCR and keeps one entry per CDR3 protein. The sample lists 710,000 or so distinct CDR3 sequences; roughly 32% were seen once. The length of the CDR3 is 15 residues. Trimming took 6 bases from V and 6 from J, leaving 19 bases between them. Germline CDR1 SGHVS, CDR2 FQNEAQ. This chain connects TRBV7-8 to TRBJ2-3; D possibly corresponds to TRBD1 (6 bases). This TCR came from a woman of 80 years or more in good health. The sample taken for sequencing was blood. CDR3 DNA: TGTGCCAGCAGTTCCGGGACATACCTTTCTGATACGCAGTATTTT. Amino acid sequence: CASSSGTYLSDTQYF.